Presented here are 26 T cell receptor beta chains from one specimen sequenced in a study of OX40 agonist ivuxolimab in advanced cancers. The protocol was immunoSEQ multiplex PCR, while the TCRdb copy is restricted to in-frame clones and leaves out a portion. Among 90,000 or so clones listed, 92% were seen once. The starting material was CD4+ or CD8+ T cells sorted from blood, obtained in a trial of the OX40 agonist ivuxolimab. Receptors were obtained from an adult with an advanced solid tumor such as melanoma, head and neck, liver or kidney cancer.

The chain has TRBV20-1 and TRBJ1-2, with D unclear. The length of the CDR3 is 11 residues. V lost 0 bases and J lost 5, with 4 bases in between. CDR1 is DFQATT and CDR2 is SNEGSKA in the germline V gene (reference sequence). The DNA of the CDR3 is TGCAGTGCTAGAGATGAGTATGGCTACACCTTC. Translating gives CSARDEYGYTF.

The CDR3 DNA reads as TGTGCCAGCAGGTGGTCGGGGGAGCTGTTTTTT. Translated: CASRWSGELFF. V is TRBV6-5 and J is TRBJ2-2; D is ambiguous. Per germline, CDR1 MNHEY and CDR2 SVGAGI. This CDR3 is built from 11 residues. V lost 6 bases and J lost 8, with 7 bases in between.

V and J are TRBV9 and TRBJ2-3; D might be TRBD1 (5 bases). Looked up from germline, CDR1 is SGDLS and CDR2 is YYNGEE. Trimming removed 7 bases from V and 3 bases from J, with 9 bases in between. This CDR3 comprises 12 residues. The CDR3 spells CASDRGTDTQYF. The DNA for the CDR3 is TGTGCCAGCGACAGAGGAACAGATACGCAGTATTTT.

The chain couples TRBV27 to TRBJ2-1, with D possibly being TRBD1 or TRBD2 (7 bases each). The germline CDR1 and CDR2 sequences are MNHEY and SMNVEV (reference sequence). The V gene lost 1 base and the J gene lost 5 bases, with 15 bases spanning the gap. CDR3 length equals 16 residues. CDR3 region: CASSLFESGGDNEQFF. The CDR3 nucleotides are TGTGCCAGCAGTTTATTCGAGTCAGGGGGGGACAATGAGCAGTTCTTC.

The V and J genes are TRBV9 and TRBJ1-2; D gene uncertain. In germline, CDR1 is SGDLS, CDR2 YYNGEE. V lost 4 bases to trimming and J lost 4 bases, with 14 bases between them. CDR3 size: 14 residues. The CDR3: CASSQEAEFYGYTF. CDR3 nucleotides: TGTGCCAGCAGCCAGGAGGCGGAATTCTATGGCTACACCTTC. Full variable domain (remainder filled in from reference TRBV9 and TRBJ1-2): DSGVTQTPKHLITATGQRVTLRCSPRSGDLSVYWYQQSLDQGLQFLIQYYNGEERAKGNILERFSAQQFPDLHSELNLSSLELGDSALYFCASSQEAEFYGYTFGSGTRLTVV.

This chain links TRBV7-9 with TRBJ2-1, with D perhaps assigned TRBD1 or TRBD2 (6 bases each). The CDR3 spans 12 residues. CDR1 is SEHNR and CDR2 is FQNEAQ in the germline V gene (reference sequence). Trimming left V 3 bases short and J 10 bases short, with 10 bases between. CDR3 coding DNA: TGTGCCAGCAGCTTTGGGGGGCCAGAGCAGTTCTTC. Protein sequence: CASSFGGPEQFF.

CDR3 sequence: CASSFLGGKTGELFF. The CDR3 nucleotides are TGTGCCAGCAGCTTCTTAGGGGGTAAAACCGGGGAGCTGTTTTTT. V and J are TRBV11-2 and TRBJ2-2; D is possibly TRBD1 (6 bases). Germline CDR1 SGHAT, CDR2 FQNNGV. The CDR3 is made up of 15 amino acids. V lost 3 bases and J lost 5, with 13 bases in between.

The rearrangement uses TRBV4-1 and TRBJ2-2; D is perhaps TRBD2 (5 bases). V was shortened by 0 bases and J by 5 bases, with 10 bases between the two germline ends. CDR1 and CDR2 from the germline V gene are MGHRA and YSYEKL. This CDR3 has 15 residues. CDR3 sequence (DNA): TGCGCCAGCAGCCAAGAAGCCAGGACTACCGGGGAGCTGTTTTTT. Amino acids: CASSQEARTTGELFF.

The rearrangement links TRBV6-1 to TRBJ2-5, with 7 bases aligning to TRBD2. Germline CDR1 reads MNHNS; CDR2 reads SASEGT. The CDR3 covers 13 residues. Trimming cost V 2 bases and J 5 bases; bases outside gene matches: 2. The CDR3 region is CASSEFGRETQYF. Written as DNA, the CDR3 is TGTGCCAGCAGTGAATTCGGGAGGGAGACCCAGTACTTC.

V gene TRBV5-4 combines with J gene TRBJ1-2, with a tentative D call TRBD1 (6 bases). Looked up from germline, CDR1 is SGHNT and CDR2 is YYREEE (reference sequence). CDR3 length: 12 residues. Deletions cut 5 bases from V and 6 bases from J, with 11 bases between. In DNA form, the CDR3 reads TGTGCCAGCAGTCGACAGGACGATGGCTACACCTTC. It codes for CASSRQDDGYTF.

The genes are TRBV4-1 and TRBJ2-3; a weak D match, TRBD1 (5 bases). Trimming took off 7 bases at V and 1 base at J, with 12 bases between the two ends. Germline V gene lookup returns CDR1 MGHRA and CDR2 YSYEKL. The CDR3 is made up of 14 amino acids. The CDR3, as DNA: TGCGCCAGCAACCCAGGGCGGCGCACAGATACGCAGTATTTT. Protein sequence: CASNPGRRTDTQYF.

The chain employs TRBV11-2 and TRBJ2-5; TRBD2 matches at 8 bases. The CDR3 runs 15 residues. The V gene's germline CDR1 is SGHAT and CDR2 FQNNGV. V gave up 1 base and J gave up 5 bases; unmatched junction bases: 6. CDR3 nucleotide sequence: TGTGCCAGCAGCTTAGCTAGCGGGTCGGGTGAGACCCAGTACTTC. Translating gives CASSLASGSGETQYF.

The chain links TRBV9 to TRBJ1-3, with D unclear. Germline V gene sequence: CDR1 SGDLS, CDR2 YYNGEE. V lost 0 bases and J 2 bases, leaving 9 bases between the germline ends. This CDR3 has 15 amino acids. The CDR3: CASSVDLGTGNTIYF. The CDR3 DNA reads as TGTGCCAGCAGCGTAGATCTGGGGACTGGAAACACCATATATTTT.

The V gene is TRBV14, the J gene TRBJ2-1, with 11 bases aligning to TRBD2. CDR1 and CDR2 (germline): SGHDN, FVKESK. V lost 2 bases and J lost 4; bases outside the gene matches: 4. The CDR3 runs to 16 residues. The CDR3 DNA sequence: TGTGCCAGCAGCCAATTAGCGGGAGGGCCTTACAATGAGCAGTTCTTC. It codes for CASSQLAGGPYNEQFF.

The rearrangement uses TRBV7-9 and TRBJ2-7; the D gene is possibly TRBD1 (6 bases). The V gene's germline CDR1 is SEHNR and CDR2 FQNEAQ (reference sequence). The CDR3 totals 11 residues. V lost 3 bases to trimming and J lost 7 bases, with 7 bases between them. The CDR3 bases are TGTGCCAGCAGCTTCAGGGGTGAGCAGTACTTC. This translates into CASSFRGEQYF.

The chain links TRBV4-3 to TRBJ2-7, with D possibly TRBD1 on 5 matching bases. V was shortened by 2 bases and J by 4 bases, with 15 bases between the two germline ends. This CDR3 spans 15 amino acids. CDR1 is LGHNA and CDR2 is YSLEER in the germline V gene. CDR3: CASSQTQGSPYEQYF. In nucleotides, the CDR3 is TGCGCCAGCAGCCAAACCCAGGGCAGCCCATACGAGCAGTACTTC.

This chain links TRBV27 with TRBJ2-3; 8 bases fit TRBD2. Looked up from germline, CDR1 is MNHEY and CDR2 is SMNVEV (reference sequence). The V and J ends lost 4 bases and 3 bases, in that order; junction bases with no gene match: 9. The CDR3 totals 16 residues. The CDR3 DNA is TGTGCCAGCAGTTCCCGAAGCGGGAGTCTTACAGATACGCAGTATTTT. It specifies CASSSRSGSLTDTQYF.

This clone was detected once. The CDR3 sequence: CASSHGQRGLQETQYF. The CDR3 nucleotides read TGCGCCAGCAGCCATGGGCAGCGGGGCCTCCAAGAGACCCAGTACTTC. This chain joins TRBV4-1 and TRBJ2-5; 7 bases are shared with TRBD2. J gave up 1 base and V 3 bases, and 8 bases lay outside the gene matches. The CDR3 spans 16 residues. The germline CDR1 and CDR2 sequences are MGHRA and YSYEKL.

The chain carries TRBV7-9 and TRBJ2-3; the D is unclear. Looked up from germline, CDR1 is SEHNR and CDR2 is FQNEAQ (reference sequence). V was cut by 5 bases and J by 4 bases, with 7 bases left in between. CDR3 size: 12 residues. The DNA of the CDR3 is TGTGCCAGCAGCCCAGGAGCAGATACGCAGTATTTT. It yields the protein CASSPGADTQYF.

The chain employs TRBV19 and TRBJ1-1; 8 nucleotides agree with TRBD1. The CDR3 consists of 15 residues. V lost 2 bases and J lost 8; bases outside the gene matches: 10. In germline, CDR1 is LNHDA, CDR2 SQIVND (reference sequence). This chain's CDR3 is CASSIWDRPGKEAFF. CDR3 bases: TGTGCCAGTAGTATATGGGACAGGCCGGGGAAGGAAGCTTTCTTT. Full variable domain (missing parts from reference TRBV19 and TRBJ1-1): DGGITQSPKYLFRKEGQNVTLSCEQNLNHDAMYWYRQDPGQGLRLIYYSQIVNDFQKGDIAEGYSVSREKKESFPLTVTSAQKNPTAFYLCASSIWDRPGKEAFFGQGTRLTVV.

Only one count was recorded for this clone. The V call is TRBV6-5, the J call TRBJ2-1; the D gene is possibly TRBD1 (6 bases). CDR3 length: 15 amino acids. Trimming stripped 2 bases from V and 9 bases from J, with 17 bases between. Germline V CDR1 and CDR2: MNHEY, SVGAGI. This chain's CDR3 is CASSYQHSNRAEQFF. CDR3 DNA: TGTGCCAGCAGTTACCAACACTCTAACAGGGCTGAGCAGTTCTTC.

V and J are TRBV27 and TRBJ1-2; 9 nucleotides agree with TRBD1. The CDR3 sequence is 19 residues long. Trimming took 3 bases from V and 3 from J; bases not matched to a gene: 17. CDR1 and CDR2 from the germline V gene are MNHEY and SMNVEV (reference sequence). CDR3 region: CASSLTLRQGVRAHYGYTF. The CDR3 DNA reads as TGTGCCAGCAGTTTGACCTTGCGACAGGGGGTGCGCGCCCACTATGGCTACACCTTC.

The rearrangement uses TRBV6-6 and TRBJ1-2; D gene unclear. V lost 0 bases and J lost 6, with 11 bases in between. This CDR3 spans 14 amino acids. CDR1 and CDR2 (germline): MNHNY, SVGAGI (reference sequence). The CDR3 region has the DNA TGTGCCAGCAGTTACTCGCTAGGCAGTGATGGCTACACCTTC. This gives the protein CASSYSLGSDGYTF.

The V and J genes are TRBV4-3 and TRBJ1-4; 7 positions agree with TRBD1. In germline, CDR1 is LGHNA, CDR2 YSLEER. V trimming: 2 bases; J trimming: 1 base; junction bases outside the gene matches: 1. This CDR3 contains 15 residues. As DNA, the CDR3 is TGCGCCAGCAGCCAATCAGGGGGAACTAATGAAAAACTGTTTTTT. Translated, it gives CASSQSGGTNEKLFF.

The chain carries TRBV7-8 and TRBJ2-7; D could derive from TRBD1 or TRBD2 (5 bases each). This CDR3 is 14 amino acids long. The germline gives CDR1 SGHVS, CDR2 FQNEAQ. Trimming took off 1 base at V and 6 bases at J, with 13 bases between the two ends. CDR3 nucleotide sequence: TGTGCCAGCAGCTTAGGAGGGGTCCCTTCCGAGCAGTACTTC. This encodes CASSLGGVPSEQYF.

V gene TRBV9 combines with J gene TRBJ1-1, with TRBD1 matching over 7 bases. Unmatched junction bases numbered 8, after V lost 3 bases and J lost 6 bases. Germline lookup yields CDR1 SGDLS and CDR2 YYNGEE. There are 14 residues in the CDR3. The CDR3 DNA reads as TGTGCCAGCAGCGGAGGGGGCGGGAGCGCTGAAGCTTTCTTT. Residues: CASSGGGGSAEAFF.